The 4 T cell receptor beta chains below were found in one sample sequenced in a study of control samples from healthy donors and cancer patients. Profiled with immunoSEQ multiplex PCR; TCRdb holds only in-frame clones, not every one. This sample has about 140,000 clones, with about 89% found just once. Sample: blood. These receptors all come from a young man in good health.

Only one count was recorded for this clone. V and J are TRBV6-4 and TRBJ1-5, with D unclear. The V end was cut by 7 bases, the J end by 3 bases, with 13 bases between. The CDR3 is 14 amino acids. CDR1 is MRHNA, CDR2 SNTAGT, per germline. The CDR3 region is CASIMGQFNQPQHF. The CDR3 bases are TGTGCCAGCATCATGGGTCAGTTCAATCAGCCCCAGCATTTT.

The chain is built from TRBV29-1 and TRBJ1-2; D is perhaps TRBD1 (6 bases). V lost 4 bases to trimming and J lost 3 bases, with 9 bases between them. The CDR3 extends over 12 amino acids. Germline lookup yields CDR1 SQVTM and CDR2 ANQGSEA. The CDR3 region is CSVGTAYYGYTF. As DNA, the CDR3 is TGCAGCGTTGGGACAGCATACTATGGCTACACCTTC.

There are many counts of this clone. The rearrangement links TRBV12-2 to TRBJ1-5. TRBV12-2 is marked as a pseudogene. The CDR3 loop spans 16 amino acids. CDR3 coding DNA: TGTGCAAGTCGCTTAGTTCCCTGGGAAAGCAATCAGCCCCAGCATTTT. It encodes CASRLVPWESNQPQHF.

V gene TRBV21-1 combines with J gene TRBJ1-4. TRBV21-1 is flagged as a pseudogene. CDR3 length equals 16 residues. The CDR3 nucleotides read TGTGCCAGCAGCCCATTGCGGACGGCAACTAATGAAAAACTGTTTTTT. Its protein is CASSPLRTATNEKLFF.